This TCR beta chain was recovered during a study of blood T cell repertoires in COVID-19. Background on the study: Spain, Italy and the United States supplied samples that represented acute and convalescent COVID-19. In each case, the material was cDNA or gDNA derived from T cells, B-cell-depleted T cells, or PBMCs.

The V gene's germline CDR1 is MNHEY and CDR2 SVGAGI. The CDR3 is 12 amino acids. V was pared by 6 bases and J by 5 bases, with 4 bases of the junction left unmatched. Per the authors' pipeline: Quantification of nucleated cells was approximated via reference gene primer amplification. Sequencing used immunoSEQ multiplex PCR; TCRdb keeps in-frame clones, though not all of them. The V and J calls and clone size come from that table; D and trimming were worked out from the DNA. The sample holds 250,000 or so clones; over 70% are singletons and the top ten take about 1.6%. The source material was peripheral blood. The chain links TRBV6-5 to TRBJ2-7; 7 bases are shared with TRBD1. This TCR came from a woman aged 40 to 55 who had recovered from COVID-19. CDR3 nucleotide sequence: TGTGCCAGCAGAACGACAGGGAACGAGCAGTACTTC. Translated, it gives CASRTTGNEQYF.